This T cell receptor beta chain was identified in a study of cytomegalovirus exposure and HLA in healthy donors. In the study overall: Researchers found that roughly 81% of 350 to 500 genotyped donors fell within the Caucasian-associated ancestry cluster. Study-wide findings and caveats: A likely sequencing artifact accounted for one observed cluster of highly shared sequence variants. For most subjects, TCR beta sequences were reported to predict HLA-A and HLA-B alleles with accuracy.

Primers for the PCR totalled 60 Vbeta and 13 Jbeta. Measured with immunoSEQ multiplex PCR; TCRdb has only the in-frame clones, and not every one. Here the sample spans 250,000 to 350,000 clones, 80% to 90% being singletons. Trimming pared 0 bases from V and 0 bases from J, leaving 6 bases between. The CDR3 sequence is 14 residues long. Germline V gene data show CDR1 as SGDLS and CDR2 as YYNGEE. As for this clone: Its target is unknown.

The receptor was isolated from a man in his forties or fifties in good health and CMV-seropositive. This chain joins TRBV9 and TRBJ1-1, with no clear D. Input material: PBMCs. The DNA of the CDR3 is TGTGCCAGCAGCGTAGTAGCGGTGAACACTGAAGCTTTCTTT. Translation gives CASSVVAVNTEAFF.